This record concerns one T cell receptor (beta chain) sequence. The data are from a study of control samples from healthy donors and cancer patients. Sequenced by immunoSEQ multiplex PCR; TCRdb stores in-frame clones only, minus some. The sample records some 130,000 clones, 92% being singletons. CDR1 and CDR2 from the germline V gene are MNHNS and SASEGT. The CDR3 runs 11 residues. V shed 2 bases and J shed 9 bases, with 5 bases lying between them. The chain couples TRBV6-1 to TRBJ2-1; D remains ambiguous. This sequence was found in a woman aged 45-60 years in good health. Sequenced: blood. The DNA of the CDR3 is TGTGCCAGCAGTGAACAGGTTGAGCAGTTCTTC. Translated: CASSEQVEQFF.